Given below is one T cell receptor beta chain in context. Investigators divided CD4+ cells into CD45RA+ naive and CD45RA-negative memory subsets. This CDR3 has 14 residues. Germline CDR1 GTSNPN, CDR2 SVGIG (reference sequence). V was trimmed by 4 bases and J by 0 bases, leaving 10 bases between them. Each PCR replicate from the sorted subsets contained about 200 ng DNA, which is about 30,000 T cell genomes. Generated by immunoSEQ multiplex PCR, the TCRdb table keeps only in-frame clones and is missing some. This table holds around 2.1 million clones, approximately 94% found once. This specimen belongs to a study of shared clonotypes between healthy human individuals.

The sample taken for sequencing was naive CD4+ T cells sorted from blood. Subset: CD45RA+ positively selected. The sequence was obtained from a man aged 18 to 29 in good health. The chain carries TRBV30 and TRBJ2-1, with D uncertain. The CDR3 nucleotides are TGTGCCTGGAAGTCCCCGAGCTCCTACAATGAGCAGTTCTTC. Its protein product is CAWKSPSSYNEQFF.